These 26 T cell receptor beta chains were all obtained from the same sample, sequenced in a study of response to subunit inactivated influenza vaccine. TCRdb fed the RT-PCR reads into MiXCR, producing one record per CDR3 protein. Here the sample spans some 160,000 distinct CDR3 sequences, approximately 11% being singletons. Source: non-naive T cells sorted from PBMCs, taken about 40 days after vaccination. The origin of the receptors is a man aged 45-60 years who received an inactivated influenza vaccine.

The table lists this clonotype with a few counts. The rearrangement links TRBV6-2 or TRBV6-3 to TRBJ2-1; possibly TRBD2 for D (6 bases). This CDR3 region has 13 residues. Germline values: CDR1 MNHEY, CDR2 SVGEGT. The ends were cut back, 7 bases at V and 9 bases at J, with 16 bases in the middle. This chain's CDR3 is CASISGVSAEQFF. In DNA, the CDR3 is TGTGCCAGCATATCGGGGGTGTCTGCTGAGCAGTTCTTC.

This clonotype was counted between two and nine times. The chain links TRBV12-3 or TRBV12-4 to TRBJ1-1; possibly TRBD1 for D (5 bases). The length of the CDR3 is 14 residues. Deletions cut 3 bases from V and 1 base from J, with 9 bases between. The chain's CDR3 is CASSLRGTNTEAFF. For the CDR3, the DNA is TGTGCCAGCAGTTTGAGGGGAACGAACACTGAAGCTTTCTTT.

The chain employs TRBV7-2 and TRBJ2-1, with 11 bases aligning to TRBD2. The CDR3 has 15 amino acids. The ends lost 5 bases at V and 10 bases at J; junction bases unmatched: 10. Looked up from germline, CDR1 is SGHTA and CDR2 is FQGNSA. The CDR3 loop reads CASSPSMGTSGEQFF. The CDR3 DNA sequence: TGTGCCAGCAGCCCGTCGATGGGGACTAGCGGAGAGCAGTTCTTC.

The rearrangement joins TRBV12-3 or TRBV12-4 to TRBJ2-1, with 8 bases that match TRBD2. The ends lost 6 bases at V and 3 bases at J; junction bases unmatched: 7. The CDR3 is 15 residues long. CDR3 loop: CASRTSDEVYNEQFF. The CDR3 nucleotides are TGTGCCAGCAGGACTAGCGACGAGGTCTACAATGAGCAGTTCTTC.

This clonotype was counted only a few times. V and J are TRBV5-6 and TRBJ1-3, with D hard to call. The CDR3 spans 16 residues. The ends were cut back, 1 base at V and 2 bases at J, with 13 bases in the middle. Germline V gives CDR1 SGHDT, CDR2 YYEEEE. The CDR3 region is CASSLRGLGTGNTIYF. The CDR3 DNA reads TGTGCCAGCAGCTTGCGGGGTTTGGGAACTGGAAACACCATATATTTT.

The CDR3 nucleotides read TGTGCCAGCAGCTTTGGGGTGAGGTACGAGCAGTACTTC. It translates to CASSFGVRYEQYF. The chain joins TRBV27 to TRBJ2-7; unclear D gene. Trimming shortened V by 6 bases and J by 4 bases, and 13 bases separated the two germline ends. CDR1 MNHEY and CDR2 SMNVEV come from the germline V gene (reference sequence). The CDR3 sequence is 13 residues long.

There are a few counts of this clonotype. The CDR3 reads CASSPARGPPGEQYF. In nucleotides, the CDR3 is TGTGCCAGCAGCCCCGCTCGGGGCCCCCCGGGGGAGCAGTACTTC. The genes are TRBV11-2 and TRBJ2-7; the D call may be TRBD1 or TRBD2 (5 bases each). This CDR3 contains 15 residues. CDR1 is SGHAT and CDR2 is FQNNGV in the germline V gene. V lost 5 bases to trimming and J lost 7 bases, with 21 bases between them.

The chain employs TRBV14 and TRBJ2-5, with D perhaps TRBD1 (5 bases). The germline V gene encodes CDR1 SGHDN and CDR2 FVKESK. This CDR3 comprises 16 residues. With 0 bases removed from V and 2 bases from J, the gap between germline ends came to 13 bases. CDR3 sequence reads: CASSQDGLAGQETQYF. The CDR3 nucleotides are TGTGCCAGCAGCCAAGATGGTCTGGCAGGGCAAGAGACCCAGTACTTC.

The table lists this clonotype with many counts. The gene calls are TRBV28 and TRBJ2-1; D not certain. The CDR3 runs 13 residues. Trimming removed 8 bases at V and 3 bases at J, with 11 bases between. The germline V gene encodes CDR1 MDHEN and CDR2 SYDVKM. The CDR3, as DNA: TGTGCCAGCGGCGGACGTCACTACAATGAGCAGTTCTTC. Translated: CASGGRHYNEQFF. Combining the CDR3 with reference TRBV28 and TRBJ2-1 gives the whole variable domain DVKVTQSSRYLVKRTGEKVFLECVQDMDHENMFWYRQDPGLGLRLIYFSYDVKMKEKGDIPEGYSVSREKKERFSLILESASTNQTSMYLCASGGRHYNEQFFGPGTRLTVL.

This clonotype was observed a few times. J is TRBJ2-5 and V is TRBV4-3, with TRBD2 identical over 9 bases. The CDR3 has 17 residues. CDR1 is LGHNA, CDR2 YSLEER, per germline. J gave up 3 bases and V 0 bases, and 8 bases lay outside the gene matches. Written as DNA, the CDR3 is TGCGCCAGCAGCCAAGATCTCGCGACTAGCGGAAAAGAGACCCAGTACTTC. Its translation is CASSQDLATSGKETQYF.

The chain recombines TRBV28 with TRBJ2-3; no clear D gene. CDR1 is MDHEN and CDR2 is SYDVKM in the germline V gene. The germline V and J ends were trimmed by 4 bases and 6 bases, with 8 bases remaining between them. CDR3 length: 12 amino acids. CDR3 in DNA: TGTGCCAGCAGTTCGACTTGGGATACGCAGTATTTT. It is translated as CASSSTWDTQYF. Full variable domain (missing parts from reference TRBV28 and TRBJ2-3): DVKVTQSSRYLVKRTGEKVFLECVQDMDHENMFWYRQDPGLGLRLIYFSYDVKMKEKGDIPEGYSVSREKKERFSLILESASTNQTSMYLCASSSTWDTQYFGPGTRLTVL.

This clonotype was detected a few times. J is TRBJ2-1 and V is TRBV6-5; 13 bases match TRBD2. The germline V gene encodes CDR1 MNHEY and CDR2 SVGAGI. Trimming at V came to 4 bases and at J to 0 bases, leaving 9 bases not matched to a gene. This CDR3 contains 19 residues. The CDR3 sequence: CASSSRTSGSVRSYNEQFF. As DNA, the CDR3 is TGTGCCAGCAGTTCCAGGACTAGCGGGAGTGTCCGCTCCTACAATGAGCAGTTCTTC.

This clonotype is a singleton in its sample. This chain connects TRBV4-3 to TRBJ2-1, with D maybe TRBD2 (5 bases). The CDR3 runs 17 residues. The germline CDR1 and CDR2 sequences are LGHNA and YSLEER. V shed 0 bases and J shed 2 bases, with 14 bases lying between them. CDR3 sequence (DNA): TGCGCCAGCAGCCAAGAAGGCGGGCCGGCCCCCTACAATGAGCAGTTCTTC. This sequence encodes CASSQEGGPAPYNEQFF.

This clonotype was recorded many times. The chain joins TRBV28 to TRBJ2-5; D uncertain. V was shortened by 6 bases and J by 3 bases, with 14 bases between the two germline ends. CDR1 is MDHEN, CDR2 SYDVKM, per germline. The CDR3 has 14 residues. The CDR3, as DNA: TGTGCCAGCAGCACGGGTCAGCTGAAAGAGACCCAGTACTTC. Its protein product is CASSTGQLKETQYF.

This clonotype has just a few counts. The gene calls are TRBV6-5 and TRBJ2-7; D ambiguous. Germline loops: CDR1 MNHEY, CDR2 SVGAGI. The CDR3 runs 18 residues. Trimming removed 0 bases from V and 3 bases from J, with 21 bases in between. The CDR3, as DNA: TGTGCCAGCAGTTACTCGTCCTATAGCCCCAGCCCGATCTACGAGCAGTACTTC. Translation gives CASSYSSYSPSPIYEQYF.

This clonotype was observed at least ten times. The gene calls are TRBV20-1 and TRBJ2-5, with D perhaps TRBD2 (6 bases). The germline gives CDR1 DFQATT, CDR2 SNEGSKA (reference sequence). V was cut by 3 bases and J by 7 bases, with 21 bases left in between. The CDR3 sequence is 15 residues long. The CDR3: CSASGGSGLRGTQYF. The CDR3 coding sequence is TGCAGTGCTAGTGGTGGTAGCGGCCTCCGGGGGACCCAGTACTTC.

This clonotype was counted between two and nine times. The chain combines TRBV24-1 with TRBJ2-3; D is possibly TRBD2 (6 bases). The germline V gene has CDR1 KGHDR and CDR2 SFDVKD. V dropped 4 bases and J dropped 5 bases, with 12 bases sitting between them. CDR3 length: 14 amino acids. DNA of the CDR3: TGTGCCACCAGTGACCGACTAGTGGAAGATACGCAGTATTTT. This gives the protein CATSDRLVEDTQYF.

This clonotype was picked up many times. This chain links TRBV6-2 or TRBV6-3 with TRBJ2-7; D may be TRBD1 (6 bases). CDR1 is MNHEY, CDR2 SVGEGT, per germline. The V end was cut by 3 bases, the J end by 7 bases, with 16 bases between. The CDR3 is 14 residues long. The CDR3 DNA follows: TGTGCCAGCAGTTATCTAGGACAGTCCGAAGAGCAGTACTTC. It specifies CASSYLGQSEEQYF.

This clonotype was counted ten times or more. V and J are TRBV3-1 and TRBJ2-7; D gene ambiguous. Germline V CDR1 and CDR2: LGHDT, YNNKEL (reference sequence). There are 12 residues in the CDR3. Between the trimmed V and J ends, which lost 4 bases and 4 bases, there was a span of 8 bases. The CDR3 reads CASSRLNYEQYF. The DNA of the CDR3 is TGTGCCAGCAGCCGATTAAATTACGAGCAGTACTTC.

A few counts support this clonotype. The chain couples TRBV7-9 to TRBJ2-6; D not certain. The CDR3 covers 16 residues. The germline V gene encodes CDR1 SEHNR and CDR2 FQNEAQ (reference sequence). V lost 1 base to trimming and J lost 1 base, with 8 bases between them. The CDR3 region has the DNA TGTGCCAGCAGCTTAGTTGGAGTATCTGGGGCCAACGTCCTGACTTTC. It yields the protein CASSLVGVSGANVLTF.

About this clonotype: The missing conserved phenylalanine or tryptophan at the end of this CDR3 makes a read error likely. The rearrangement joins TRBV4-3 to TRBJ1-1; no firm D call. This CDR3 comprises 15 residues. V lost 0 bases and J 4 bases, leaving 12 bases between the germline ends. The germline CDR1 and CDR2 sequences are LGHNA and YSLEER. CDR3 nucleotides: TGCGCCAGCAGCCAAGAAGTTACTGGAGTCACTGAAGCTTTCATT. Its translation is CASSQEVTGVTEAFI.

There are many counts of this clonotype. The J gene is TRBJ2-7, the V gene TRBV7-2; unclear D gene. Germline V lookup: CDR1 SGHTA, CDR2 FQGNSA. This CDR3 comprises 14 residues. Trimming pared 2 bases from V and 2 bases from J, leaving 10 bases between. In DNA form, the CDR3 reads TGTGCCAGCAGCTTATCAGGCTGGCCCTACGAGCAGTACTTC. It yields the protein CASSLSGWPYEQYF. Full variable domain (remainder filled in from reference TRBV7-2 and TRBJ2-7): GAGVSQSPSNKVTEKGKDVELRCDPISGHTALYWYRQSLGQGLEFLIYFQGNSAPDKSGLPSDRFSAERTGGSVSTLTIQRTQQEDSAVYLCASSLSGWPYEQYFGPGTRLTVT.

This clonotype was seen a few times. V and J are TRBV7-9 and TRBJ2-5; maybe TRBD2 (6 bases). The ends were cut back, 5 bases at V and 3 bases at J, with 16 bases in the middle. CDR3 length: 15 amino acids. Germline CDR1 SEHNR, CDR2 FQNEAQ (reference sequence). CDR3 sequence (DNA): TGTGCCAGCAGCATTGGGACTGGGTTTAAAGAGACCCAGTACTTC. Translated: CASSIGTGFKETQYF.

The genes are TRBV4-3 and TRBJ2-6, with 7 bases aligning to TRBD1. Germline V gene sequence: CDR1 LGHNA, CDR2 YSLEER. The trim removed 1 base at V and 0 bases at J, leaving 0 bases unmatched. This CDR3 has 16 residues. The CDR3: CASSQAGGSGANVLTF. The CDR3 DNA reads TGCGCCAGCAGCCAAGCAGGGGGCTCTGGGGCCAACGTCCTGACTTTC.

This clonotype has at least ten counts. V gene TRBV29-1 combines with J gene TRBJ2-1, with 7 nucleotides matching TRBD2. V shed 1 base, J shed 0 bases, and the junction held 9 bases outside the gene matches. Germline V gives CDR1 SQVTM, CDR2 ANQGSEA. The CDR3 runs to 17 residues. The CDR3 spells CSVEGGPLALSYNEQFF. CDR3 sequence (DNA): TGCAGCGTTGAAGGAGGCCCACTAGCGCTCTCCTACAATGAGCAGTTCTTC.

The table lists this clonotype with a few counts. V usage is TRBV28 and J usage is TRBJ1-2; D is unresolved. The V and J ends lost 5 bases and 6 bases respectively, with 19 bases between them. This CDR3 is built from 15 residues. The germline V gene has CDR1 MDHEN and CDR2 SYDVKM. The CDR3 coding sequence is TGTGCCAGCAGTGGGAATCGGGTGATTGTGCATGGCTACACCTTC. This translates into CASSGNRVIVHGYTF.